This passage covers 14 T cell receptor beta chains from one sample sequenced in a study of identical twins. TCRdb called the 5' RACE reads again in MiXCR, with one record for every CDR3 protein. The profile shows about 790,000 distinct CDR3 sequences, 15% to 20% of them singletons. This sample also appeared in a second study, on T cells expressing NK-cell markers.

The sample comprised PBMCs. These receptors all come from a woman younger than 30 in good health.

The chain has TRBV9 and TRBJ2-4, with 7 bases lining up with TRBD2. The junction had 8 bases not matched to a gene; V was cut back by 0 bases and J by 8 bases. CDR1 is SGDLS, CDR2 YYNGEE, per germline. CDR3 length: 15 amino acids. CDR3 region: CASSVGEGRGDIQYF. The CDR3 DNA reads as TGTGCCAGCAGCGTAGGGGAGGGTAGGGGAGACATTCAGTACTTC.

V is TRBV5-6 and J is TRBJ2-7; D perhaps matches TRBD2 (5 bases). V lost 4 bases to trimming and J lost 0 bases, with 11 bases between them. The CDR3 is 14 residues long. The germline V gene encodes CDR1 SGHDT and CDR2 YYEEEE. CDR3 protein: CASSPGLPSYEQYF. The DNA of the CDR3 is TGTGCCAGCAGCCCCGGACTCCCCTCCTACGAGCAGTACTTC. The entire variable domain, with the rest obtained from reference TRBV5-6 and TRBJ2-7, is as follows: DAGVTQSPTHLIKTRGQQVTLRCSPKSGHDTVSWYQQALGQGPQFIFQYYEEEERQRGNFPDRFSGHQFPNYSSELNVNALLLGDSALYLCASSPGLPSYEQYFGPGTRLTVT.

This clonotype was seen only a few times. This sequence joins TRBV7-2 and TRBJ2-1; 8 positions match TRBD2. This CDR3 has 14 residues. V shed 5 bases, J shed 8 bases, and the junction held 8 bases outside the gene matches. Germline lookup yields CDR1 SGHTA and CDR2 FQGNSA. The CDR3 protein is CASSRSGSIDEQFF. For the CDR3, the DNA is TGTGCCAGCAGCCGGAGCGGGAGTATCGATGAGCAGTTCTTC.

This clonotype was seen a few times. This rearrangement joins TRBV20-1 to TRBJ1-2, with D possibly matching TRBD1 (5 bases). V lost 0 bases and J lost 3, with 11 bases in between. In germline, CDR1 is DFQATT, CDR2 SNEGSKA (reference sequence). This CDR3 comprises 14 residues. CDR3 sequence: CSARDLGGDYGYTF. For the CDR3, the DNA is TGCAGTGCTAGAGATTTGGGAGGGGACTATGGCTACACCTTC.

This chain connects TRBV10-3 to TRBJ2-5, with 9 positions matching TRBD1. Germline trimming cut 9 bases from V and 5 bases from J; bases unmatched to any gene: 10. Germline V gene data show CDR1 as ENHRY and CDR2 as SYGVKD. The CDR3 runs to 14 residues. CDR3 DNA sequence: TGTGCCATAACCCCGGGACAGGGTATGGAGACCCAGTACTTC. Translated, it gives CAITPGQGMETQYF.

A few counts support this clonotype. J is TRBJ2-3 and V is TRBV7-9, with 8 positions matching TRBD1. The CDR3 spans 16 residues. Germline V gene data show CDR1 as SEHNR and CDR2 as FQNEAQ (reference sequence). The V gene end was trimmed by 5 bases and the J gene end by 0 bases; junction bases not matched to a gene: 7. The CDR3 sequence: CASSRGQGGSTDTQYF. Written as DNA, the CDR3 is TGTGCCAGCAGCCGAGGACAGGGTGGGAGCACAGATACGCAGTATTTT.

A few counts support this clonotype. The chain recombines TRBV29-1 with TRBJ1-6; 9 bases map to TRBD1. CDR3 length: 15 amino acids. With 2 bases clipped from V and 10 bases from J, the junction kept 9 bases outside the gene matches. CDR1 is SQVTM and CDR2 is ANQGSEA in the germline V gene. The CDR3 is CSVERGTGFSSPLHF. Written as DNA, the CDR3 is TGCAGCGTTGAACGCGGGACAGGGTTTTCCTCACCCCTCCACTTT.

The table lists this clonotype with a few counts. The V call is TRBV20-1, the J call TRBJ2-7; TRBD1 agrees at 9 bases. Germline V gives CDR1 DFQATT, CDR2 SNEGSKA (reference sequence). After removal of 4 bases from V and 7 bases from J, the junction contained 2 bases not matched to a gene. The CDR3 is 11 residues long. As DNA, the CDR3 is TGCAGTGCTATAGGGACAGGGGAGCAGTACTTC. Residues: CSAIGTGEQYF.

This clonotype appeared a few times. The rearrangement links TRBV20-1 to TRBJ2-4, with a possible D match to TRBD2 (6 bases). The CDR3 runs 13 residues. CDR1 DFQATT and CDR2 SNEGSKA come from the germline V gene (reference sequence). This CDR3 reads CSTLLGGWDIQYF. CDR3 coding DNA: TGCAGCACATTACTTGGGGGGTGGGACATTCAGTACTTC.

This chain joins TRBV7-2 and TRBJ2-3, with 7 positions matching TRBD2. Germline loops: CDR1 SGHTA, CDR2 FQGNSA. This CDR3 has 15 amino acids. After removal of 3 bases from V and 2 bases from J, the junction contained 5 bases not matched to a gene. Here the CDR3 reads CASSLISGDTDTQYF. The CDR3 DNA reads TGTGCCAGCAGCTTGATCAGCGGGGACACAGATACGCAGTATTTT.

This clonotype was observed a handful of times. The chain has TRBV20-1 and TRBJ2-3; 9 nucleotides match TRBD2. V lost 0 bases and J lost 4; bases outside the gene matches: 8. The V gene's germline CDR1 is DFQATT and CDR2 SNEGSKA (reference sequence). The length of the CDR3 is 16 residues. The CDR3: CSARDLERGASDTQYF. DNA for the CDR3: TGCAGTGCTAGAGATCTTGAGCGGGGGGCCTCAGATACGCAGTATTTT.

The rearrangement joins TRBV7-9 to TRBJ2-3; no definite D call. The CDR3 extends over 11 amino acids. With 6 bases removed from V and 5 bases from J, the gap between germline ends came to 6 bases. Germline CDR1 and CDR2: SEHNR and FQNEAQ (reference sequence). As DNA, the CDR3 is TGTGCCAGCAGGGGCGGAGATACGCAGTATTTT. Protein product: CASRGGDTQYF.

V gene TRBV12-3 or TRBV12-4 combines with J gene TRBJ2-1; 8 bases are shared with TRBD2. There are 14 residues in the CDR3. The V and J ends lost 3 bases and 8 bases, in that order; junction bases with no gene match: 6. The CDR3 reads CASSFSGGPDEQFF. CDR3 bases: TGTGCCAGCAGTTTCTCGGGAGGGCCGGATGAGCAGTTCTTC.

This clonotype was seen many times. This chain uses TRBV6-1 with TRBJ2-7; a possible D gene is TRBD2 (6 bases). V gave up 2 bases and J gave up 5 bases, with 22 bases separating them. This CDR3 comprises 17 residues. CDR1 MNHNS and CDR2 SASEGT come from the germline V gene. For the CDR3, the DNA is TGTGCCAGCAGTGAACGGTATGGGGGGTCAGGAGCTGACGAGCAGTACTTC. Its protein is CASSERYGGSGADEQYF.